The source of this TCR beta chain is a study of cytomegalovirus exposure and HLA in healthy donors. Study results and caveats: The authors later found HLA-associated TCR beta chains more clonally expanded than equally common others. Common viral pathogens were later found to be apparently linked to several of the most significant clusters.

As regards this clone: What it recognizes is unknown.

The PCR contained 60 Vbeta and 13 Jbeta primers. As originally analysed: Per a later analysis, the number of unique TCR beta chains was around 80 million, of which roughly 9.9 million were shared. Some clones are missing from TCRdb's copy, which holds only in-frame ones; the method was immunoSEQ multiplex PCR. That table gives V, J and clone size, and the DNA gave D and trimming. The profile shows 65,000 to 85,000 clones, about four fifths of them singletons. The sequence was obtained from a middle-aged woman in good health and CMV-seropositive. The sequenced sample was PBMCs.

The CDR3 nucleotides are TGCAGCGTTGGTCCCATGAGCTCTGGAAACACCATATATTTT. It codes for CSVGPMSSGNTIYF. The chain couples TRBV29-1 to TRBJ1-3; D gene unclear. V gave up 4 bases and J gave up 0 bases, with 10 bases separating them. This CDR3 spans 14 amino acids. Germline V gene sequence: CDR1 SQVTM, CDR2 ANQGSEA. Drawing the rest from reference TRBV29-1 and TRBJ1-3, the complete variable domain is SAVISQKPSRDICQRGTSLTIQCQVDSQVTMMFWYRQQPGQSLTLIATANQGSEATYESGFVIDKFPISRPNLTFSTLTVSNMSPEDSSIYLCSVGPMSSGNTIYFGEGSWLTVV.